This is a list of T cell receptor beta chains from one sample in a study of T cell repertoires in cytomegalovirus infection. TCRdb re-called the reads through MiXCR, storing one row per CDR3 protein. The table includes around 200,000 distinct CDR3 sequences, roughly 15% detected once. Material for sequencing was CD8+ T cells from PBMCs. The origin of the receptors is a human donor in good health (CMV status not recorded). Some clones in this sample may be carry-over from other donors' samples. Both conserved end residues are part of each CDR3. A D gene is named only where the DNA matches it firmly. Not all rows give a size; the values are once, few, many and, for expanded clones, a class.

clone size,D gene,CDR3 length,V gene,J gene,CDR3 DNA,CDR3 protein
.,.,12,TRBV7-2,TRBJ2-7,TGTGCCAGCAGTCGAATAATGAACGAGCAGTACTTC,CASSRIMNEQYF
.,.,16,TRBV19,TRBJ2-7,TGTGCCAGTAGTCCTCGGAGGGGGGTGAGCTCCTACGAGCAGTACTTC,CASSPRRGVSSYEQYF
.,.,14,TRBV7-9,TRBJ1-4,TGTGCCAGCAGAAATACCGGGACAAATGAAAAACTGTTTTTT,CASRNTGTNEKLFF
.,.,15,TRBV10-3,TRBJ2-7,TGTGCCATCAGTGAGTCACAAGGCCCGTCCTACGAGCAGTACTTC,CAISESQGPSYEQYF
.,TRBD1,14,TRBV7-9,TRBJ2-2,TGTGCCAGCAGCCCTGACAGGGCCCCCGGGGAGCTGTTTTTT,CASSPDRAPGELFF
.,.,15,TRBV7-2,TRBJ1-4,TGTGCCAGCAGCTTCGTCGTCAGCCTAAATGAAAAACTGTTTTTT,CASSFVVSLNEKLFF
.,.,14,TRBV5-6,TRBJ1-2,TGTGCCAGCAGCTTTCCTATCTTGAACTATGGCTACACCTTC,CASSFPILNYGYTF
few,TRBD1,15,TRBV10-3,TRBJ2-7,TGTGCCATCAGTGAGTCGGTGACAGGGGTCACCATTCGGTACTTC,CAISESVTGVTIRYF
.,TRBD1,15,TRBV12-5,TRBJ1-1,TGTGCTAGTGGTAAGCCAACAGGGGTGAACACTGAAGCTTTCTTT,CASGKPTGVNTEAFF
.,TRBD2,16,TRBV7-8,TRBJ2-1,TGTGCCAGCAGCCCCGTTAGCGGGGGCTCCTACAATGAGCAGTTCTTC,CASSPVSGGSYNEQFF
few,.,15,TRBV6-2/TRBV6-3,TRBJ2-1,TGTGCCAGCAGTTCGCAACGGGGCCGTTACAATGAGCAGTTCTTC,CASSSQRGRYNEQFF
few,TRBD1,14,TRBV12-3/TRBV12-4,TRBJ2-7,TGTGCCAGCAGTCACCGGGACAGGGACGACGAGCAGTACTTC,CASSHRDRDDEQYF
few,.,13,TRBV7-2,TRBJ2-2,TGTGCCAGCAGCACCAGAGGAACCGGGGAGCTGTTTTTT,CASSTRGTGELFF
.,.,16,TRBV6-2/TRBV6-3,TRBJ1-5,TGTGCCAGCAGTTACTCTGTACCAACGCCAAATCAGCCCCAGCATTTT,CASSYSVPTPNQPQHF